This T cell receptor beta chain was found in a study of blood T cell repertoires in COVID-19. Study overall: Samples taken during acute and convalescent COVID-19 were collected in the United States, Italy and Spain.

Using immunoSEQ multiplex PCR, the repertoire was profiled, and TCRdb retains in-frame clones only, with some absent. Of roughly 200,000 clones in the sample, over 70% were seen once. This clone has more than one count but fewer than ten. Trimming stripped 0 bases from V and 9 bases from J, with 13 bases between. Germline loops: CDR1 SGHRS, CDR2 YFSETQ. This CDR3 has 15 amino acids. The specimen sequenced was peripheral blood. The chain combines TRBV5-1 with TRBJ1-6, with D maybe TRBD1 (5 bases). The receptor comes from a man in his forties or fifties with active or convalescent COVID-19. This CDR3 is CASSLDGDGSSPLHF. CDR3 bases: TGCGCCAGCAGCTTGGATGGGGACGGGAGTTCACCCCTCCACTTT.